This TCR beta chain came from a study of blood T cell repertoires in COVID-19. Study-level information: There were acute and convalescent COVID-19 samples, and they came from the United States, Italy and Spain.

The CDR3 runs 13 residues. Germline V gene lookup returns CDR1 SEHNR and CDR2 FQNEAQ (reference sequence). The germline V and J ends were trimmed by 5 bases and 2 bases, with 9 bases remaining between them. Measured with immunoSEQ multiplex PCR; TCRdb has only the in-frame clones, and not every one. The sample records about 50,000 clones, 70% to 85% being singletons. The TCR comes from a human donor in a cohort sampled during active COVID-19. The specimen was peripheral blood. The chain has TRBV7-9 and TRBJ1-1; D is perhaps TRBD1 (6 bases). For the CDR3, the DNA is TGTGCCAGCAGCCCCAGGGGAAACACTGAAGCTTTCTTT. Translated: CASSPRGNTEAFF.